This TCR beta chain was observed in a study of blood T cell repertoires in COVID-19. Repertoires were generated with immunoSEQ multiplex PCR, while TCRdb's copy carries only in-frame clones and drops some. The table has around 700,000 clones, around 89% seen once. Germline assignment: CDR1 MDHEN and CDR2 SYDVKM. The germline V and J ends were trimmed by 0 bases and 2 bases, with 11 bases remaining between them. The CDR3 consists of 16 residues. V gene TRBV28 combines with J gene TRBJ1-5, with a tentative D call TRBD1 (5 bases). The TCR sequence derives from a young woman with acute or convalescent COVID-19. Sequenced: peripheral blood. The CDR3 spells CASSLWGRGGNQPQHF. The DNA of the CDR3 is TGTGCCAGCAGTTTATGGGGGAGGGGCGGCAATCAGCCCCAGCATTTT.